These 21 T cell receptor beta chains share one sample of origin, sequenced in a study of blood T cell repertoires in COVID-19. Measured with immunoSEQ multiplex PCR; TCRdb has only the in-frame clones, and not every one. The sample contains about 210,000 clones, 80% to 90% of which appear only once. Material: peripheral blood. These receptors all come from a man aged 50-60 years with active or convalescent COVID-19.

The chain combines TRBV29-1 with TRBJ2-7, with 7 bases identical to TRBD1. CDR1 and CDR2 (germline): SQVTM, ANQGSEA. The CDR3 spans 14 residues. J lost 1 base, V lost 5 bases, and 8 bases had no gene match. CDR3 nucleotide sequence: TGCAGCGTTCGCGACCCGGGACAGTCCTACGAGCAGTACTTC. Protein: CSVRDPGQSYEQYF.

The DNA for the CDR3 is TGTGCCAGCAGCCGAGCGGGAGGGGATACGCAGTATTTT. It translates to CASSRAGGDTQYF. This chain links TRBV11-2 with TRBJ2-3, with 10 bases lining up with TRBD2. Germline CDR1 SGHAT, CDR2 FQNNGV. The CDR3 is 13 amino acids. With 5 bases clipped from V and 6 bases from J, the junction kept 2 bases outside the gene matches.

V and J are TRBV27 and TRBJ2-4; TRBD1 aligns across 10 bases. The CDR3 sequence is 17 residues long. From germline, CDR1 is MNHEY and CDR2 SMNVEV (reference sequence). The ends lost 5 bases at V and 3 bases at J; junction bases unmatched: 10. The CDR3 DNA follows: TGTGCCAGCAGTGACCCCGCGGGACAGGGGAGCAAAAACATTCAGTACTTC. It translates to CASSDPAGQGSKNIQYF.

This chain uses TRBV30 with TRBJ1-1; 9 positions agree with TRBD1. This CDR3 is built from 16 residues. V lost 3 bases and J lost 1; bases outside the gene matches: 9. CDR1 is GTSNPN and CDR2 is SVGIG in the germline V gene (reference sequence). The CDR3 protein is CAWREQGAPPNTEAFF. The CDR3 bases are TGTGCCTGGAGAGAACAGGGGGCCCCACCGAACACTGAAGCTTTCTTT.

The genes are TRBV30 and TRBJ1-2; D may be TRBD1 (6 bases). CDR1 and CDR2 from the germline V gene are GTSNPN and SVGIG (reference sequence). V lost 2 bases and J 2 bases, leaving 15 bases between the germline ends. This CDR3 region has 15 residues. For the CDR3, the DNA is TGTGCCTGGAGTCTCGGACAGAGTTCGAACTATGGCTACACCTTC. It encodes CAWSLGQSSNYGYTF.

The chain uses TRBV13 and TRBJ2-7, with 7 positions matching TRBD1. Germline V gene data show CDR1 as PRHDT and CDR2 as FYEKMQ (reference sequence). The CDR3 is 12 residues long. Trimming cost V 4 bases and J 6 bases; bases outside gene matches: 3. CDR3: CASSSNRGEQYF. The DNA of the CDR3 is TGTGCCAGCAGCTCTAACAGGGGCGAGCAGTACTTC.

The rearrangement uses TRBV5-1 and TRBJ2-5; TRBD2 agrees at 10 bases. The CDR3 is made up of 16 amino acids. Germline CDR1 reads SGHRS; CDR2 reads YFSETQ. V lost 5 bases, J lost 2 bases, and 9 bases stayed unmatched. CDR3 amino acids: CASSNGLADLQETQYF. The CDR3 DNA sequence: TGCGCCAGCAGTAATGGACTAGCGGATTTGCAAGAGACCCAGTACTTC.

This clone was counted many times. This sequence joins TRBV9 and TRBJ1-1; no reliable D call. V was trimmed by 7 bases and J by 0 bases, leaving 10 bases between them. The germline V gene encodes CDR1 SGDLS and CDR2 YYNGEE. CDR3 length: 13 amino acids. Here the CDR3 reads CASQKEVNTEAFF. The CDR3 DNA sequence: TGTGCCAGCCAAAAGGAGGTGAACACTGAAGCTTTCTTT.

This chain connects TRBV2 to TRBJ2-7; TRBD2 might be the D (7 bases). Germline CDR1 is SNHLY and CDR2 is FYNNEI. The CDR3 is made up of 14 amino acids. The V end was cut by 7 bases, the J end by 6 bases, with 19 bases between. The DNA of the CDR3 is TGTGCCAGCACCCCGAGGGGGGGAGGCGGCGAGCAGTACTTC. It specifies CASTPRGGGGEQYF.

This clone occurred a few times. The CDR3 protein is CASSQDRDRVQPQHF. In DNA, the CDR3 is TGTGCCAGCAGCCAAGATCGCGACAGAGTTCAGCCCCAGCATTTT. The chain is built from TRBV4-2 and TRBJ1-5; tentative D call: TRBD1 (5 bases). Deletions cut 0 bases from V and 6 bases from J, with 12 bases between. This CDR3 is 15 amino acids long. Per germline, CDR1 LGHNA and CDR2 YNFKEQ.

In its sample, this clone was seen once. The chain uses TRBV2 and TRBJ1-2, with D unresolved. Germline CDR1 SNHLY, CDR2 FYNNEI. V was clipped by 7 bases and J by 2 bases, with 5 bases between them. The CDR3 has 11 residues. In DNA, the CDR3 is TGTGCCAGCACACAGAACTATGGCTACACCTTC. Its translation: CASTQNYGYTF.

At least ten counts were recorded for this clone. This sequence joins TRBV6-2 or TRBV6-3 and TRBJ1-6; maybe TRBD1 (6 bases). The V gene's germline CDR1 is MNHEY and CDR2 SVGEGT. This CDR3 comprises 14 residues. Deletions cut 4 bases from V and 7 bases from J, with 11 bases between. Written as DNA, the CDR3 is TGTGCCAGCAGTTTTGACAGGAGCAATTCACCCCTCCACTTT. Its translation is CASSFDRSNSPLHF.

This clone was found a few times. V and J are TRBV2 and TRBJ1-2; D might be TRBD1 (6 bases). Between the trimmed V and J ends, which lost 2 bases and 4 bases, there was a span of 14 bases. There are 15 residues in the CDR3. Germline CDR1 and CDR2: SNHLY and FYNNEI. The CDR3 sequence is CASSEKQGIIYGYTF. Written as DNA, the CDR3 is TGTGCCAGCAGTGAAAAACAGGGTATAATCTATGGCTACACCTTC.

The chain has TRBV4-3 and TRBJ2-3; 10 bases align to TRBD2. The ends lost 4 bases at V and 0 bases at J; junction bases unmatched: 10. Germline CDR1 and CDR2: LGHNA and YSLEER. The CDR3 is 18 residues long. The CDR3 reads CASSPRVAGGPSTDTQYF. CDR3 DNA sequence: TGCGCCAGCAGCCCGCGGGTAGCGGGGGGCCCTAGCACAGATACGCAGTATTTT.

The CDR3 DNA reads as TGTGCCAGCACCCCCGGGGACAGGGGGTTTGAAAAACTGTTTTTT. Translation gives CASTPGDRGFEKLFF. This chain connects TRBV6-6 to TRBJ1-4, with 11 bases lining up with TRBD1. V shed 7 bases, J shed 7 bases, and the junction held 8 bases outside the gene matches. CDR3 length equals 15 residues. Per germline, CDR1 MNHNY and CDR2 SVGAGI (reference sequence).

The chain joins TRBV7-8 to TRBJ1-4; D is ambiguous. Germline loops: CDR1 SGHVS, CDR2 FQNEAQ. The ends were cut back, 1 base at V and 3 bases at J, with 15 bases in the middle. The CDR3 totals 17 residues. CDR3 in DNA: TGTGCCAGCAGCTTAGGGGGAGGGAGATGGTCTAATGAAAAACTGTTTTTT. Translating gives CASSLGGGRWSNEKLFF.

The chain is built from TRBV12-5 and TRBJ1-5, with 11 bases aligning to TRBD1. Per the germline V gene, CDR1 is LGHNT and CDR2 is FRNRAP. The V segment lost 7 bases and the J segment 7 bases; nucleotides outside the gene matches: 6. The length of the CDR3 is 14 residues. Written as DNA, the CDR3 is TGTGCTAGTGCCGCCGGGACAGGGGGGCAGCCCCAGCATTTT. This translates into CASAAGTGGQPQHF.

This chain links TRBV11-2 with TRBJ2-1; no clear D. Per the germline V gene, CDR1 is SGHAT and CDR2 is FQNNGV. The CDR3 has 12 amino acids. The V end lost 4 bases, the J end lost 8 bases, and 9 bases lay between the germline ends. The DNA for the CDR3 is TGTGCCAGCAGCTCCGACATCGATGAGCAGTTCTTC. This translates into CASSSDIDEQFF.

CDR3 nucleotide sequence: TGTGCCAGCACCCCATCCGGGGATAGCAATCAGCCCCAGCATTTT. It specifies CASTPSGDSNQPQHF. The chain is built from TRBV2 and TRBJ1-5; D is uncertain. With 7 bases removed from V and 0 bases from J, the gap between germline ends came to 13 bases. Germline lookup yields CDR1 SNHLY and CDR2 FYNNEI. The CDR3 has 15 residues. The whole variable domain, remainder taken from reference TRBV2 and TRBJ1-5, is EPEVTQTPSHQVTQMGQEVILRCVPISNHLYFYWYRQILGQKVEFLVSFYNNEISEKSEIFDDQFSVERPDGSNFTLKIRSTKLEDSAMYFCASTPSGDSNQPQHFGDGTRLSIL.

V and J are TRBV7-8 and TRBJ1-4; 9 bases are a match to TRBD1. The V gene end was trimmed by 5 bases and the J gene end by 5 bases; junction bases not matched to a gene: 12. The CDR3 loop spans 17 amino acids. Germline assignment: CDR1 SGHVS and CDR2 FQNEAQ. CDR3 sequence: CASSPYDRGTGNEKLFF. The CDR3 coding sequence is TGTGCCAGCAGCCCTTACGACCGGGGGACAGGGAATGAAAAACTGTTTTTT.

This chain uses TRBV4-1 with TRBJ1-2; TRBD1 matches at 8 bases. This CDR3 comprises 15 residues. The V gene's germline CDR1 is MGHRA and CDR2 YSYEKL. V shed 0 bases and J 4 bases; nucleotides not matched to a gene: 4. CDR3 in amino acids: CASSQEDRAGYGYTF. The CDR3 DNA reads as TGCGCCAGCAGCCAAGAGGACAGGGCCGGCTATGGCTACACCTTC.